This entry lists 28 T cell receptor beta chains sequenced from one sample in a study of T cells in Graves' hyperthyroidism and ophthalmopathy. Amplified TCR beta CDR3 regions derived from RNA transcripts. HTBI primers drove first-round RT-PCR of the TCR CDR3. TCRdb re-called the multiplex PCR reads through MiXCR, storing one row per CDR3 protein. The table lists about 600,000 distinct CDR3 sequences, around 16% of them singletons, with less than 3.5% in the top ten. The specimen was blood. These receptors came from a woman between 40 and 50 years old with Graves' ophthalmopathy.

Comment on this clonotype: A much bigger clone sits one base away, suggesting this may be a read error. The V and J genes are TRBV2 and TRBJ1-2; D is unclear. The CDR3 length is 13 residues. V shed 6 bases and J shed 7 bases, with 15 bases lying between them. The germline V gene encodes CDR1 SNHLY and CDR2 FYNNEI. CDR3 nucleotide sequence: TGTGCCAGCAGCTCAAGACCGGGTCCTGGCTACACCTTC. This translates into CASSSRPGPGYTF.

The rearrangement links TRBV20-1 to TRBJ1-5; the D gene is possibly TRBD1 (6 bases). Trimming took off 6 bases at V and 0 bases at J, with 15 bases between the two ends. The germline CDR1 and CDR2 sequences are DFQATT and SNEGSKA (reference sequence). This CDR3 spans 15 amino acids. The CDR3 here is CSAGGATYSNQPQHF. The CDR3 DNA follows: TGCAGTGCGGGGGGGGCGACCTATAGCAATCAGCCCCAGCATTTT.

At least ten counts were recorded for this clonotype. The V and J genes are TRBV28 and TRBJ2-1, with 10 nucleotides matching TRBD2. Looked up from germline, CDR1 is MDHEN and CDR2 is SYDVKM. The CDR3 contains 17 residues. V shed 1 base and J 6 bases; nucleotides not matched to a gene: 9. The CDR3 protein is CASSLFTSGMSGNEQFF. The CDR3 DNA reads as TGTGCCAGCAGTTTATTTACTAGCGGGATGAGCGGCAATGAGCAGTTCTTC.

The chain combines TRBV24-1 with TRBJ2-3, with D possibly TRBD2 on 6 matching bases. In germline, CDR1 is KGHDR, CDR2 SFDVKD. The CDR3 has 16 residues. The V and J ends lost 4 bases and 6 bases respectively, with 19 bases between them. In DNA, the CDR3 is TGTGCCACCAGTGAAGGGCCCCCGGGACTGGTCGATACGCAGTATTTT. Translated, it gives CATSEGPPGLVDTQYF.

The rearrangement links TRBV15 to TRBJ2-3, with TRBD2 identical over 7 bases. The ends lost 0 bases at V and 4 bases at J; junction bases unmatched: 10. Germline V CDR1 and CDR2: LNHNV, YYDKDF (reference sequence). The CDR3 is made up of 17 amino acids. The CDR3 spells CATSRDRGDPTADTQYF. The CDR3 coding sequence is TGTGCCACCAGCAGAGATCGGGGGGACCCGACCGCAGATACGCAGTATTTT.

The chain is built from TRBV19 and TRBJ1-5; D remains unclear. Trimming pared 1 base from V and 3 bases from J, leaving 10 bases between. The CDR3 has 15 amino acids. Germline V lookup: CDR1 LNHDA, CDR2 SQIVND (reference sequence). The CDR3 is CASSIVSGYNQPQHF. CDR3 sequence (DNA): TGTGCCAGTAGTATAGTGTCAGGTTACAATCAGCCCCAGCATTTT. The full variable domain, its missing parts supplied by reference TRBV19 and TRBJ1-5, is DGGITQSPKYLFRKEGQNVTLSCEQNLNHDAMYWYRQDPGQGLRLIYYSQIVNDFQKGDIAEGYSVSREKKESFPLTVTSAQKNPTAFYLCASSIVSGYNQPQHFGDGTRLSIL.

This chain uses TRBV20-1 with TRBJ2-7; D possibly uses TRBD1 or TRBD2 (5 bases each). Germline CDR1 reads DFQATT; CDR2 reads SNEGSKA (reference sequence). This CDR3 spans 12 amino acids. The V and J ends lost 0 bases and 6 bases respectively, with 9 bases between them. CDR3 region: CSARDFGTEQYF. As DNA, the CDR3 is TGCAGTGCTAGAGATTTCGGGACCGAGCAGTACTTC.

This clonotype was seen ten or more times. The V and J genes are TRBV11-2 and TRBJ1-2; D is possibly TRBD1 (5 bases). The V and J ends lost 5 bases and 8 bases respectively, with 15 bases between them. This CDR3 has 13 residues. The germline V gene has CDR1 SGHAT and CDR2 FQNNGV. The CDR3 loop reads CASSQIGAEGYTF. CDR3 DNA: TGTGCCAGCAGCCAGATTGGGGCAGAGGGCTACACCTTC.

The chain has TRBV5-1 and TRBJ2-7; D may be TRBD1 (5 bases). The V end lost 6 bases, the J end lost 4 bases, and 14 bases lay between the germline ends. Per the germline V gene, CDR1 is SGHRS and CDR2 is YFSETQ. CDR3 size: 13 residues. CDR3 in DNA: TGCGCCAGCAAGGGGCAGGGCCATTACGAGCAGTACTTC. Amino acids: CASKGQGHYEQYF.

This clonotype has only a few counts. J is TRBJ1-5 and V is TRBV30; D is ambiguous. The CDR3 extends over 14 amino acids. V dropped 0 bases and J dropped 6 bases, with 12 bases sitting between them. The germline CDR1 and CDR2 sequences are GTSNPN and SVGIG (reference sequence). CDR3 in DNA: TGTGCCTGGAGTGTATCGGGGTTCGGTCAGCCCCAGCATTTT. As protein: CAWSVSGFGQPQHF. Full variable domain (missing parts from reference TRBV30 and TRBJ1-5): SQTIHQWPATLVQPVGSPLSLECTVEGTSNPNLYWYRQAAGRGLQLLFYSVGIGQISSEVPQNLSASRPQDRQFILSSKKLLLSDSGFYLCAWSVSGFGQPQHFGDGTRLSIL.

This clonotype was observed at least ten times. This chain connects TRBV6-1 to TRBJ2-7; D tentatively fits TRBD1 or TRBD2 (5 bases each). V dropped 5 bases and J dropped 3 bases, with 17 bases sitting between them. CDR3 size: 15 residues. Germline CDR1 MNHNS, CDR2 SASEGT. The CDR3: CASSFDRGKLYEQYF. In DNA, the CDR3 is TGTGCCAGCAGTTTCGACCGGGGCAAACTCTACGAGCAGTACTTC.

The J gene is TRBJ2-3, the V gene TRBV6-1; D remains ambiguous. The V gene lost 1 base and the J gene lost 2 bases, with 10 bases spanning the gap. CDR3 length: 15 residues. Per the germline V gene, CDR1 is MNHNS and CDR2 is SASEGT. The CDR3 here is CASSEGAATTDTQYF. CDR3 nucleotides: TGTGCCAGCAGTGAAGGGGCAGCCACCACAGATACGCAGTATTTT.

A word on this clonotype: At one boundary the junction diverges from the germline segment, which might be a read error. This chain uses TRBV29-1 with TRBJ2-3; 7 bases line up with TRBD1. This CDR3 comprises 12 residues. Looked up from germline, CDR1 is SQVTM and CDR2 is ANQGSEA. CDR3 loop: CRVGTDTDTQYF. The CDR3 coding sequence is TGCAGGGTTGGGACAGACACAGATACGCAGTATTTT.

The chain joins TRBV11-2 to TRBJ2-5, with 8 bases that match TRBD2. Per germline, CDR1 SGHAT and CDR2 FQNNGV. This CDR3 region has 15 residues. V was pared by 0 bases and J by 5 bases, with 5 bases of the junction left unmatched. Here the CDR3 DNA reads TGTGCCAGCAGCTTAGAAGCGGGGGCGGGGGAGACCCAGTACTTC. Protein: CASSLEAGAGETQYF. Together with reference TRBV11-2 and TRBJ2-5, the CDR3 gives the full variable domain: EAGVAQSPRYKIIEKRQSVAFWCNPISGHATLYWYQQILGQGPKLLIQFQNNGVVDDSQLPKDRFSAERLKGVDSTLKIQPAKLEDSAVYLCASSLEAGAGETQYFGPGTRLLVL.

This chain links TRBV5-1 with TRBJ2-5; D is ambiguous. CDR3 size: 15 residues. CDR1 and CDR2 from the germline V gene are SGHRS and YFSETQ. Trimming removed 0 bases from V and 0 bases from J, with 9 bases in between. The CDR3 reads CASSLENLYQETQYF. In nucleotides, the CDR3 is TGCGCCAGCAGCTTGGAAAACTTGTACCAAGAGACCCAGTACTTC.

This clonotype came up many times. The V and J genes are TRBV12-3 or TRBV12-4 and TRBJ2-1; unclear D gene. Trimming left V 1 base short and J 0 bases short, with 19 bases between. This CDR3 comprises 19 residues. CDR3 DNA sequence: TGTGCCAGCAGTTTAGACTTCCTGGGCCTTTCTAGCTCCTACAATGAGCAGTTCTTC. Translated, it gives CASSLDFLGLSSSYNEQFF.

This clonotype was found many times. The CDR3 reads CASSLPLRGGEDTQYF. The CDR3, as DNA: TGTGCCAGCAGCTTGCCCCTCAGGGGAGGGGAGGATACGCAGTATTTT. V usage is TRBV7-9 and J usage is TRBJ2-3, with TRBD2 as a possible D gene (7 bases). CDR1 and CDR2 (germline): SEHNR, FQNEAQ (reference sequence). Trimming stripped 3 bases from V and 6 bases from J, with 19 bases between. This CDR3 contains 16 residues.

In this sample, this clonotype turned up many times. This chain links TRBV28 with TRBJ2-7; D call uncertain. Trimming left V 3 bases short and J 2 bases short, with 8 bases between. Looked up from germline, CDR1 is MDHEN and CDR2 is SYDVKM. The CDR3 has 13 residues. The CDR3 DNA reads TGTGCCAGCAGTTTCCAGCGCCCCTACGAGCAGTACTTC. Its translation is CASSFQRPYEQYF.

A remark on this clonotype: A much larger clone lies a single base off, so this may be a read error. The V gene is TRBV3-1, the J gene TRBJ2-7; no reliable D call. Germline CDR1 LGHDT, CDR2 YNNKEL (reference sequence). V was cut by 4 bases and J by 6 bases, with 10 bases left in between. The CDR3 sequence is 12 residues long. Here the CDR3 reads CASSRFVIEQYF. The CDR3 nucleotides are TGTGCCAGCAGCCGGTTTGTGATCGAGCAGTACTTC.

The rearrangement links TRBV6-5 to TRBJ2-7; TRBD1 matches 7 bases. Germline trimming cut 6 bases from V and 6 bases from J; bases unmatched to any gene: 11. This CDR3 region has 14 residues. Germline CDR1 reads MNHEY; CDR2 reads SVGAGI. The CDR3 loop reads CASRYGTDHSEQYF. CDR3 bases: TGTGCCAGCAGATATGGGACAGACCATAGCGAGCAGTACTTC.

This clonotype showed up many times. The chain has TRBV30 and TRBJ1-2; maybe TRBD1 (5 bases). The V and J ends lost 7 bases and 6 bases respectively, with 15 bases between them. The CDR3 runs 12 residues. Germline values: CDR1 GTSNPN, CDR2 SVGIG (reference sequence). CDR3 bases: TGTGCCTTCCCGCTGGGGGGGAATGGCTACACCTTC. Translated: CAFPLGGNGYTF.

This clonotype was observed many times. The chain joins TRBV19 to TRBJ2-1, with D unclear. Trimming cost V 1 base and J 0 bases, with 7 bases left between them. Germline-derived CDR1 and CDR2 are LNHDA and SQIVND (reference sequence). The CDR3 contains 15 residues. Here the CDR3 reads CASSIGGYSYNEQFF. CDR3 nucleotide sequence: TGTGCCAGTAGTATAGGCGGATACTCCTACAATGAGCAGTTCTTC.

This chain connects TRBV3-1 to TRBJ1-1; D remains ambiguous. From germline, CDR1 is LGHDT and CDR2 YNNKEL (reference sequence). V lost 0 bases and J 5 bases, leaving 19 bases between the germline ends. CDR3 length: 17 amino acids. The CDR3 nucleotides are TGTGCCAGCAGCCAAGACTGGGGTGCGGGTACTAATACTGAAGCTTTCTTT. It translates to CASSQDWGAGTNTEAFF. The full variable domain, in which reference TRBV3-1 and TRBJ1-1 provide the parts outside the CDR3, is DTAVSQTPKYLVTQMGNDKSIKCEQNLGHDTMYWYKQDSKKFLKIMFSYNNKELIINETVPNRFSPKSPDKAHLNLHINSLELGDSAVYFCASSQDWGAGTNTEAFFGQGTRLTVV.

The sample holds a few counts of this clonotype. The chain joins TRBV7-9 to TRBJ1-2, with unresolved D. The germline V gene encodes CDR1 SEHNR and CDR2 FQNEAQ (reference sequence). CDR3 length equals 12 residues. Trimming left V 4 bases short and J 4 bases short, with 7 bases between. The CDR3 region has the DNA TGTGCCAGCAGCTCCAACAGCTATGGCTACACCTTC. Residues: CASSSNSYGYTF.

The chain has TRBV6-1 and TRBJ2-6; D unresolved. The CDR3 loop spans 16 amino acids. Deletions cut 5 bases from V and 0 bases from J, with 11 bases between. Per the germline V gene, CDR1 is MNHNS and CDR2 is SASEGT. The CDR3 is CASSSPGASGANVLTF. The CDR3 DNA is TGTGCCAGCAGTTCCCCGGGCGCCTCTGGGGCCAACGTCCTGACTTTC.

A remark on this clonotype: Being one base from a much bigger clone, this may be a read error. This chain links TRBV5-1 with TRBJ1-1, with a possible D match to TRBD1 (5 bases). Trimming cost V 5 bases and J 2 bases, with 13 bases left between them. CDR1 SGHRS and CDR2 YFSETQ come from the germline V gene. The CDR3 covers 14 residues. CDR3 nucleotides: TGCGCCAGCAGTTGGGGCAGGTTCAACACTGAAGCTTTCTTT. As protein: CASSWGRFNTEAFF. Variable domain in full (rest from reference TRBV5-1 and TRBJ1-1): KAGVTQTPRYLIKTRGQQVTLSCSPISGHRSVSWYQQTPGQGLQFLFEYFSETQRNKGNFPGRFSGRQFSNSRSEMNVSTLELGDSALYLCASSWGRFNTEAFFGQGTRLTVV.

This clonotype has ten or more counts. The rearrangement links TRBV18 to TRBJ2-1; D is undetermined. The CDR3 is made up of 13 amino acids. Germline V gene data show CDR1 as KGHSH and CDR2 as LQKENI. V was pared by 2 bases and J by 6 bases, with 8 bases between. CDR3 sequence: CASSPTASNEQFF. CDR3 nucleotide sequence: TGTGCCAGCTCACCAACGGCTAGCAATGAGCAGTTCTTC.

The chain carries TRBV5-4 and TRBJ2-7, with 13 bases matching TRBD2. The V gene's germline CDR1 is SGHNT and CDR2 YYREEE (reference sequence). Trimming cost V 2 bases and J 3 bases; bases outside gene matches: 5. The CDR3 consists of 16 residues. CDR3 residues: CASSFPGLAGNYEQYF. The CDR3 DNA follows: TGTGCCAGCAGCTTCCCGGGACTAGCGGGAAACTACGAGCAGTACTTC.